The 4 T cell receptor beta chains presented below share a single source sample, sequenced in a study of tumor-infiltrating lymphocytes in primary liver carcinoma (dated by TCRdb to 2016 to 2017). Blood RNA was extracted from unsorted whole blood with TRIzol reagent; germline DNA came from the DNeasy Blood & Tissue kit. The sample was run on an Illumina HiSeq 2500. Using a constant-region primer and ProtoScript II reverse transcriptase, TCRbeta-specific cDNA was reverse-transcribed from 450 to 650 ng total RNA. Construction of the TCRbeta libraries relied on three nested rounds of multiplex PCR, following a slightly modified ARM-PCR procedure. Each of the first two PCR rounds ran for around 9 cycles and used multiplex TRBV1-TRBV30 forward primers together with a Cbeta reverse primer. The public reads were reanalyzed by TCRdb: fastp trimming at Q25, MiXCR alignment, in-frame beta chains only. Every distinct CDR3 protein forms one entry, paired with its most common genes and DNA. Counted in this sample were about 320,000 distinct CDR3 sequences; nearly 60% of them appeared once. The ten largest account for over 15% of the sample.

Specimen: peripheral blood. The receptors stem from a woman in her thirties with primary liver carcinoma and hepatitis B virus infection.

The chain employs TRBV6-2 or TRBV6-3 and TRBJ1-5; D is uncertain. Germline V CDR1 and CDR2: MNHEY, SVGEGT. The length of the CDR3 is 14 residues. Deletions cut 4 bases from V and 3 bases from J, with 10 bases between. As DNA, the CDR3 is TGTGCCAGCAGTTTGTATTTCCCCAATCAGCCCCAGCATTTT. This translates into CASSLYFPNQPQHF.

Turning to this clonotype: A much larger clone sits a single nucleotide away, making a read error possible. No conserved phenylalanine or tryptophan is present at the end of the CDR3, so a read error is the likely explanation. The V and J genes are TRBV6-2 or TRBV6-3 and TRBJ1-5, with TRBD1 identical over 8 bases. CDR1 is MNHEY and CDR2 is SVGEGT in the germline V gene. This CDR3 has 15 amino acids. Trimming cost V 6 bases and J 5 bases; bases outside gene matches: 9. The CDR3 coding sequence is TGTGCCAGCAGGAACGGGGCAGGGGGCCATCAGCCCCAGCATTCT. Encoded protein: CASRNGAGGHQPQHS.

This clonotype was detected only a few times. This rearrangement joins TRBV7-8 to TRBJ2-7; the D gene is possibly TRBD1 (6 bases). Germline V gene sequence: CDR1 SGHVS, CDR2 FQNEAQ. V lost 6 bases to trimming and J lost 6 bases, with 18 bases between them. This CDR3 contains 14 residues. The CDR3 loop is CASRPTGDLSEQYF. The CDR3 region has the DNA TGTGCCAGCAGGCCGACAGGAGACCTTTCCGAGCAGTACTTC.

This clonotype turned up a few times. This chain joins TRBV28 and TRBJ1-1; D gene ambiguous. V was shortened by 6 bases and J by 1 base, with 9 bases between the two germline ends. Germline V gives CDR1 MDHEN, CDR2 SYDVKM. This CDR3 has 13 amino acids. DNA of the CDR3: TGTGCCAGCAGGATAACGAGGAACACTGAAGCTTTCTTT. This translates into CASRITRNTEAFF.